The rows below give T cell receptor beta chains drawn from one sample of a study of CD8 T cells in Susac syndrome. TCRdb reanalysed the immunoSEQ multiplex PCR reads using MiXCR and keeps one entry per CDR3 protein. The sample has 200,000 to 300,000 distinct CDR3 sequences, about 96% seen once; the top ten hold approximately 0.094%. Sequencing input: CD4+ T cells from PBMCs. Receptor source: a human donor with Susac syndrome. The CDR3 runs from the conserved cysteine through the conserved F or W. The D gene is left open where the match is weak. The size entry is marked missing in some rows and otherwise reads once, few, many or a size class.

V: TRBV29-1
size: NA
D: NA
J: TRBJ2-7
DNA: TGCAGCGTTCAGGATGGGGCCTACGAGCAGTACTTC
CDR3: CSVQDGAYEQYF

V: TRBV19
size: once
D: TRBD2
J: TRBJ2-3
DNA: TGTGCCAGTAGTGCCCACGCCCCGACTAGCAGCACAGATACGCAGTATTTT
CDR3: CASSAHAPTSSTDTQYF

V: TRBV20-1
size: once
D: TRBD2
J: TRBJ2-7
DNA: TGCAGTGCTAGATTAGCGGGAAGGTCCTACGAGCAGTACTTC
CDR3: CSARLAGRSYEQYF

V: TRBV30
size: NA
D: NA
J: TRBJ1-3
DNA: TGTGCCTGGAGGCATCAGGGACCTGGAAACACCATATATTTT
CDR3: CAWRHQGPGNTIYF

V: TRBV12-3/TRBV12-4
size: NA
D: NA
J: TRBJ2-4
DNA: TGTGCCAGCAGTGCCCCGGGTCCCGGGAACATTCAGTACTTC
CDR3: CASSAPGPGNIQYF

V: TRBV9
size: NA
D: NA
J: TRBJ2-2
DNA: TGTGCCAGCAGTAAGAGTACAGGGTATGGCACCGGGGAGCTGTTTTTT
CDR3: CASSKSTGYGTGELFF

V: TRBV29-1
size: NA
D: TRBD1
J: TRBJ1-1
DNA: TGCAGCGTTGCGGGACAGGGTATGGCCGTGAACACTGAAGCTTTCTTT
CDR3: CSVAGQGMAVNTEAFF

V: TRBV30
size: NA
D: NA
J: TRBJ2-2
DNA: TGTGCCTGGATTGGGACCGGGGAGCTGTTTTTT
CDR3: CAWIGTGELFF

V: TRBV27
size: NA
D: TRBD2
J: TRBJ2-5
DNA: TGTGCCAGCAGTTTATCCGCTAGCGGGAGTTTCGAGACCCAGTACTTC
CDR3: CASSLSASGSFETQYF

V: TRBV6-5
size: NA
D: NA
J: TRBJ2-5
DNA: TGTGCCAGCAGTTACGGCAGGGGCAGGGGGACCCAGTACTTC
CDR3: CASSYGRGRGTQYF

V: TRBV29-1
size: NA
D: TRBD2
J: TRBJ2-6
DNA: TGCACCTCTACTAAGTCAGTAGCGGGAGTCTCATCTGGGGCCAACGTCCTGACTTTC
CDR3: CTSTKSVAGVSSGANVLTF

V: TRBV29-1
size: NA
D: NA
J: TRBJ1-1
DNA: TGCAGCGCCGGGCGGACTCGAATGAATACTGAAGCTTTCTTT
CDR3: CSAGRTRMNTEAFF

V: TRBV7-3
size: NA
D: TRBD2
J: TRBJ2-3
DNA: TGTGCCAGCAGCTCGGGACTAGCGCCAAATACGCAGTATTTT
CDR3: CASSSGLAPNTQYF

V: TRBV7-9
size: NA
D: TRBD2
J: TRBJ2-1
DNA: TGTGCCAGCAGCTCGCCCTCTCTAGCGGAGATCTCCTACAATGAGCAGTTCTTC
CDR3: CASSSPSLAEISYNEQFF

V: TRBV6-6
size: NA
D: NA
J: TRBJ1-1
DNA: TGTGCCAGCAGACTCAGGACAGCTGCTGAAGCTTTCTTT
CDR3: CASRLRTAAEAFF

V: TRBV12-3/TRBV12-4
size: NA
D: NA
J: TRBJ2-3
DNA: TGTGCCAGCAGATACTCCATTCTCGAGCCAGATACGCAGTATTTT
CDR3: CASRYSILEPDTQYF

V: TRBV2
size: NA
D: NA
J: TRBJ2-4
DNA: TGTGCCAGCTTGAGCGGAATCAAAAACATTCAGTACTTC
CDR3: CASLSGIKNIQYF

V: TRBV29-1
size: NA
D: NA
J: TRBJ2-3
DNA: TGCAGCCTCTCTGGGGATACGCAGTATTTT
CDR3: CSLSGDTQYF

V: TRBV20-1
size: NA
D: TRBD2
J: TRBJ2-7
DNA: TGCAGTGCTTGGGACCTAGCGGGAGGAAGCTACGAGCAGTACTTC
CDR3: CSAWDLAGGSYEQYF

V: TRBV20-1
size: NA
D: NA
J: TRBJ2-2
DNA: TGCAGTGCTAGGGCAGGGACGGCCACCGGGGAGCTGTTTTTT
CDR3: CSARAGTATGELFF

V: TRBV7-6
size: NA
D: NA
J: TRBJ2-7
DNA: TGTGCCAGCAGCTCCGGACAGTACTACGAGCAGTACTTC
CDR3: CASSSGQYYEQYF

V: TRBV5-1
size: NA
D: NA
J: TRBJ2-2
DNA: TGCGCCAGCAGCTTGGCCATGAGCGGGGAGCTGTTTTTT
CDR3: CASSLAMSGELFF

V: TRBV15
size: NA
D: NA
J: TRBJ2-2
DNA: TGTGCCACCAGCAAGGATGCCGGGGAGCTGTTTTTT
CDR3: CATSKDAGELFF

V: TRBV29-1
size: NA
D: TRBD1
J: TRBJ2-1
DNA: TGCAGCGTTATGGGGGACAGGACCTCTGCCTACAATGAGCAGTTCTTC
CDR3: CSVMGDRTSAYNEQFF

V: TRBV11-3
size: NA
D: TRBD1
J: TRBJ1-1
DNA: TGTGCCAGCAGCGCGCCCCTGGGACAGGGAGGTGCTTTCTTT
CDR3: CASSAPLGQGGAFF

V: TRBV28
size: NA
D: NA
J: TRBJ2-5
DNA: TGTGCCAGCAGTCAAACCGGGACACGGAAAGAGACCCAGTACTTC
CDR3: CASSQTGTRKETQYF

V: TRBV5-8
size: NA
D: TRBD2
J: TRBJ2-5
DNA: TGTGCCAGCGGAGAGACTAGCTTGGAGACCCAGTACTTC
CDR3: CASGETSLETQYF

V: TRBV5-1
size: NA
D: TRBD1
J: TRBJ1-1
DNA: TGCGCCAGCAGCTGGGGACAGCAGAACACTGAAGCTTTCTTT
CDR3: CASSWGQQNTEAFF

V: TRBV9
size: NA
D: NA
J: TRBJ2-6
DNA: TGTGCCAGCAGCGTAGTACCAGAGTACTTCTCTGGGGCCAACGTCCTGACTTTC
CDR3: CASSVVPEYFSGANVLTF